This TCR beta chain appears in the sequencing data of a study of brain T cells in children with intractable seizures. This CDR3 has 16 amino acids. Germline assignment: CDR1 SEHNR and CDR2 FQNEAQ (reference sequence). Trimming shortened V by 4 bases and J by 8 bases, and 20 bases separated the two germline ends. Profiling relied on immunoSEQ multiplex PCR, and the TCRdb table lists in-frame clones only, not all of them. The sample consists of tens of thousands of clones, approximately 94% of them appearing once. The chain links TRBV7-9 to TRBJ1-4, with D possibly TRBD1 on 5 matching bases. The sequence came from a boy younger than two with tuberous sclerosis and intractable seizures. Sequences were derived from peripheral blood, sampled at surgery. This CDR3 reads CASSSSSTGHLEKLFF. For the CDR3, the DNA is TGTGCCAGCAGCTCCTCTTCTACAGGACACCTCGAAAAACTGTTTTTT. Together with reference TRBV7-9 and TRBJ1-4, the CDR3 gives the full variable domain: DTGVSQNPRHKITKRGQNVTFRCDPISEHNRLYWYRQTLGQGPEFLTYFQNEAQLEKSRLLSDRFSAERPKGSFSTLEIQRTEQGDSAMYLCASSSSSTGHLEKLFFGSGTQLSVL.